This T cell receptor (beta chain) was obtained from a study of T cells in Graves' hyperthyroidism and ophthalmopathy. RNA transcripts yielded amplified TCR beta CDR3 regions. The HTBI primer set served for first-round RT-PCR of the TCR CDR3. In TCRdb, the multiplex PCR reads were re-called with MiXCR into one record per CDR3 protein. In the table there are roughly 500,000 distinct CDR3 sequences, about 43% of which are singletons. This CDR3 region has 14 residues. Germline V gene lookup returns CDR1 MNHNS and CDR2 SASEGT. The V end lost 5 bases, the J end lost 3 bases, and 14 bases lay between the germline ends.

This chain connects TRBV6-1 to TRBJ2-7, with TRBD2 as a possible D gene (6 bases). The sequence was collected from an adult woman with Graves' disease, either hyperthyroidism or ophthalmopathy (not recorded which). The sequencing sample was made of peripheral blood or thyroid tissue (not recorded which). The CDR3 nucleotides are TGTGCCAGCAGTTACTTCCAGGACTACTACGAGCAGTACTTC. It yields the protein CASSYFQDYYEQYF.